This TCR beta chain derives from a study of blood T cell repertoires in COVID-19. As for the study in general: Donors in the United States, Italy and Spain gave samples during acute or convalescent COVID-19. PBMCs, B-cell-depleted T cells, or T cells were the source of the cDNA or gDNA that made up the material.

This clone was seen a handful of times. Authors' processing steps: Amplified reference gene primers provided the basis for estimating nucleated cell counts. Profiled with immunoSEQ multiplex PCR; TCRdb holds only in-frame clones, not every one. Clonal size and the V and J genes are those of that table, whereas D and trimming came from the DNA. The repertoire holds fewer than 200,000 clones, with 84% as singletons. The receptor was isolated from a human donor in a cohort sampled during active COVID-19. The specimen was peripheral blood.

CDR3 sequence reads: CASSVIAGAPSTGELFF. CDR3 coding DNA: TGTGCCAGCAGCGTTATAGCGGGGGCCCCGAGCACCGGGGAGCTGTTTTTT. The rearrangement uses TRBV9 and TRBJ2-2; 9 bases are shared with TRBD2. The CDR3 runs 17 residues. V lost 2 bases and J lost 4; bases outside the gene matches: 9. CDR1 is SGDLS, CDR2 YYNGEE, per germline.